This T cell receptor (beta chain) was found in a study of Ad26.COV2.S vaccination and SARS-CoV-2 variants. Treatment specified: 19 received Ad26.COV2.S at low or high dose, single or two shots; 5 received placebo; per-sample allocation not given. The samples date from day 63 after the first vaccine or placebo injection. CDR3 size: 15 residues. CDR1 SEHNR and CDR2 FQNEAQ come from the germline V gene (reference sequence). The J segment lost 2 bases and the V segment lost 5 bases, leaving 6 bases of the junction unmatched. The table came from immunoSEQ multiplex PCR; TCRdb's copy has only in-frame clones and leaves some out. This sample yields 350,000 to 450,000 clones, of which more than 75% are seen a single time; about 3.3% belongs to the top ten. As for this clone: The antigen remains undetermined.

Notes on the study in general: Across vaccine and placebo recipients, the breadth of non-spike TCRs was similar.

This receptor was taken from a person aged 18-65 years who received the Ad26.COV2.S COVID-19 vaccine or a placebo. Sample: peripheral blood, taken in a trial of Ad26.COV2.S vaccine versus placebo. The chain has TRBV7-9 and TRBJ1-3; 7 bases align to TRBD1. The CDR3 region has the DNA TGTGCCAGCAGCCCTCAGACAGGGCCTGGAAACACCATATATTTT. Its translation is CASSPQTGPGNTIYF.